This T cell receptor beta chain derives from a study of neurological immune-mediated disorders. About this clonotype itself: A much larger clone is a single base away; this may be a read error.

TCRdb used MiXCR to reprocess the 5' RACE reads, holding one entry per CDR3 protein. The table includes over 15,000 distinct CDR3 sequences, roughly 9% detected once. Specimen: CD8+ T cells from blood. The origin of this receptor is a man aged 50 to 59 in good health.

The chain's CDR3 is CVSDQGSQPQHF. The CDR3 nucleotides are TGTGTCAGTGATCAGGGTTCCCAGCCCCAGCATTTT. The J gene is TRBJ1-5, the V gene TRBV19, with a tentative D call TRBD1 (5 bases). The V gene's germline CDR1 is LNHDA and CDR2 SQIVND (reference sequence). The CDR3 length is 12 residues.